These T cell receptor beta chains were read from a single sample in a study of shared clonotypes between healthy human individuals. Only in-frame clones appear in the TCRdb table, and some are missing; sequencing was by immunoSEQ multiplex PCR. Among about 2.2 million clones listed, about 93% were seen once. Sequences were obtained from naive CD8+ T cells from PBMCs. These receptors were obtained from a young man in good health. Some clones in this sample may be carry-over from other donors' samples. CDR3s include the opening cysteine and the closing phenylalanine or tryptophan. The order of the fields is V gene, D gene, J gene, CDR3 DNA, CDR3 protein. The D gene is left open where the match is weak.

V: TRBV6-5; D: .; J: TRBJ2-1; DNA: TGTGCCAGCAGTTACTCGTGGCAGTCCAATGAGCAGTTCTTC; CDR3: CASSYSWQSNEQFF
V: TRBV7-9; D: TRBD1; J: TRBJ2-1; DNA: TGTGCCAGCACAAGCCCGGGACAGGGCTACAATGAGCAGTTCTTC; CDR3: CASTSPGQGYNEQFF
V: TRBV27; D: TRBD1; J: TRBJ2-6; DNA: TGTGCCAGCTCCAGGCCCATACAGGGGGAAGGGGCCAACGTCCTGACTTTC; CDR3: CASSRPIQGEGANVLTF
V: TRBV5-4; D: .; J: TRBJ1-1; DNA: TGTGCCAGCAGCTTGGCCGGCAGGGGAGGAGCCGAAGCTTTCTTT; CDR3: CASSLAGRGGAEAFF
V: TRBV11-2; D: .; J: TRBJ1-2; DNA: TGTGCCAGCAGCTCCATTCGCGGGGGTAACTATGGCTACACCTTC; CDR3: CASSSIRGGNYGYTF
V: TRBV28; D: .; J: TRBJ1-5; DNA: TGTGCCAGCAGTTTAAGACAGATCGGTCAGCCCCAGCATTTT; CDR3: CASSLRQIGQPQHF
V: TRBV4-3; D: .; J: TRBJ2-1; DNA: TGCGCCAGCAGCCAAGATGGAAGGGGCCCCTACAATGAGCAGTTCTTC; CDR3: CASSQDGRGPYNEQFF
V: TRBV19; D: TRBD2; J: TRBJ2-3; DNA: TGTGCCAGTAGTATCTCCGGGACTAGCAGAACAGATACGCAGTATTTT; CDR3: CASSISGTSRTDTQYF
V: TRBV15; D: TRBD2; J: TRBJ2-5; DNA: TGTGCCACCAGCAGATATAATCTGGCGGGAGCTATGGAGACCCAGTACTTC; CDR3: CATSRYNLAGAMETQYF
V: TRBV7-9; D: .; J: TRBJ2-1; DNA: TGTGCCAGCAGCTTAGGGGCCAGAAATGAGCAGTTCTTC; CDR3: CASSLGARNEQFF
V: TRBV6-1; D: .; J: TRBJ1-5; DNA: TGTGCCAGCAGTGAACCCTTCTTCTGGCAGGGCCAGCATTTT; CDR3: CASSEPFFWQGQHF
V: TRBV11-2; D: .; J: TRBJ2-1; DNA: TGTGCCAGCAGCGCCATAGCGGAGGGTGAGGATGAGCAGTTCTTC; CDR3: CASSAIAEGEDEQFF
V: TRBV19; D: .; J: TRBJ2-7; DNA: TGTGCCATTGAGACTAGGACTGGAGAGCAGTACTTC; CDR3: CAIETRTGEQYF
V: TRBV7-8; D: TRBD2; J: TRBJ2-1; DNA: TGTGCCAGCAGCTTAGGGGCTGCGGGAGGTAGAAATGAGCAGTTCTTC; CDR3: CASSLGAAGGRNEQFF